This TCR beta chain was profiled in a study of blood T cells in healthy people across ages. Around 10 milliliters of peripheral blood were drawn from each donor. Concerning this clonotype: Its antigen is undetermined.

Together with a sample-barcoded 5' primer, a J-beta primer mix was included in a second PCR lasting roughly 6 to 12 cycles. A template-switch adaptor that had 12 random nucleotides put a tag on each cDNA molecule. TCRdb ran MiXCR on the 5' RACE reads and lists one entry per CDR3 protein. In the table there are about 280,000 distinct CDR3 sequences, less than 30% of which are singletons. Germline V lookup: CDR1 SQVTM, CDR2 ANQGSEA. The V end lost 5 bases, the J end lost 0 bases, and 11 bases lay between the germline ends. The CDR3 runs to 14 residues. Broader study findings: Strong correlation existed between TCR beta diversity and naive T cell percentage. Relative to aged donors, long-lived donors carried more naive CD4+ cells and displayed higher diversity.

The rearrangement joins TRBV29-1 to TRBJ2-1, with D perhaps TRBD2 (6 bases). The sample was blood. This TCR derives from a woman in her seventies in good health. For the CDR3, the DNA is TGCAGCGTTTGGGAGACTAGCTCCTACAATGAGCAGTTCTTC. Protein sequence: CSVWETSSYNEQFF.